This T cell receptor beta chain was identified during a study of CD8 T cells in ankylosing spondylitis. Findings of the study overall: CD8+ disease-linked clones were present at relatively low frequencies in blood. Ankylosing spondylitis blood seemed to carry a telltale TCR beta motif made of several highly homologous variants. Some motif variants had been reported before (in reactive arthritis synovial fluid and blood). Reportedly, disease-linked clones are significantly enriched in ankylosing spondylitis patients' matched synovial fluid.

In the case of this clonotype: As yet, its antigen is unknown.

It was by quantitative 5'-RACE with molecular barcodes that TCR beta libraries were made. TCRdb re-derived calls from the 5' RACE reads in MiXCR, one entry per CDR3 protein. The sample contains 650,000 to 800,000 distinct CDR3 sequences, 15% to 20% of which appear only once. CDR3 size: 10 residues. The V gene lost 10 bases and the J gene lost 6 bases, with 8 bases spanning the gap. Germline V CDR1 and CDR2: LGHDT, YNNKEL (reference sequence). The specimen was blood, either unsorted or a sorted T cell fraction (not recorded which). The origin of this receptor is a male donor with ankylosing spondylitis. The genes are TRBV3-1 and TRBJ2-3; D remains ambiguous. CDR3 nucleotide sequence: TGTGCCAATTTGGGGGATACGCAGTATTTT. Translation gives CANLGDTQYF.